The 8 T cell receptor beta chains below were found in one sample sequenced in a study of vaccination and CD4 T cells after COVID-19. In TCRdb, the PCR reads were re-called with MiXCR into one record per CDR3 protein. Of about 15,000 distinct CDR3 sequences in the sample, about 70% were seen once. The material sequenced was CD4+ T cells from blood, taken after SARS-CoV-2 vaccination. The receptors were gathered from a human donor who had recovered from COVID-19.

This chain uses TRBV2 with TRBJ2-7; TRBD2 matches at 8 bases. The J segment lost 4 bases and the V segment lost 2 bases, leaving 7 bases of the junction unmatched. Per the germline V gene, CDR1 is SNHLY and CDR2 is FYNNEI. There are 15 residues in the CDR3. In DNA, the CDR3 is TGTGCCAGCAGTGAAAGCGCGGGAGGACAGTACGAGCAGTACTTC. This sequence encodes CASSESAGGQYEQYF.

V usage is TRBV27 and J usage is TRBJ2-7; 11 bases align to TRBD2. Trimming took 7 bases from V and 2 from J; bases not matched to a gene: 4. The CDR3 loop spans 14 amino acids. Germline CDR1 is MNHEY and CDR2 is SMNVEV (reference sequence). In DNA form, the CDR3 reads TGTGCCAGCAAAGGACTAGCGGGCCCCTACGAGCAGTACTTC. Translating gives CASKGLAGPYEQYF.

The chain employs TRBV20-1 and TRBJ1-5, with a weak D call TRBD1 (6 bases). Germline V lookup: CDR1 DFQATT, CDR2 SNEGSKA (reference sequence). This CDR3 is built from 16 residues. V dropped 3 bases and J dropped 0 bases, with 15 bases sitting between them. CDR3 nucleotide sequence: TGCAGTGCTAGGAGACAGGAGCCTTATAGCAATCAGCCCCAGCATTTT. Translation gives CSARRQEPYSNQPQHF.

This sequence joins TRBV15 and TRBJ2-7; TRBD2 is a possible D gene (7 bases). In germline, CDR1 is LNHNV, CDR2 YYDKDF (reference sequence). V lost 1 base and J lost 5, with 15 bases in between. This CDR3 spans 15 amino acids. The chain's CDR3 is CATSRGEGDVDEQYF. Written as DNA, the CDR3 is TGTGCCACCAGCAGAGGGGAGGGGGATGTGGACGAGCAGTACTTC.

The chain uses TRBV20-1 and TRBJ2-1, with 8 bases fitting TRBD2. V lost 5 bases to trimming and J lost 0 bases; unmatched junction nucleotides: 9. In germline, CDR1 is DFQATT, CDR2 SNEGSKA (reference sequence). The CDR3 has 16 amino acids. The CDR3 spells CSAETSAVSSYNEQFF. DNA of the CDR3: TGCAGTGCTGAGACTAGCGCAGTGTCCTCCTACAATGAGCAGTTCTTC.

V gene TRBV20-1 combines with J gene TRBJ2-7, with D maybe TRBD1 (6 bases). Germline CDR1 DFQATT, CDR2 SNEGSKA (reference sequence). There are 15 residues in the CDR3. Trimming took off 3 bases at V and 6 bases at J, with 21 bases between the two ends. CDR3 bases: TGCAGTGCTAGCGGGGCTGGGGGCCAGCGCATCGAGCAGTACTTC. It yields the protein CSASGAGGQRIEQYF.

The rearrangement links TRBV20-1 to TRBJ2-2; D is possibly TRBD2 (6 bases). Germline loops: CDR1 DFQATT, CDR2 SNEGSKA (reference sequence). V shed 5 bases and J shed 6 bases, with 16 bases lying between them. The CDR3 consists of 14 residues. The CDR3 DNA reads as TGCAGTGCTCTAGCGCCTACTTGGGCCGGGGAGCTGTTTTTT. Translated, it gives CSALAPTWAGELFF.

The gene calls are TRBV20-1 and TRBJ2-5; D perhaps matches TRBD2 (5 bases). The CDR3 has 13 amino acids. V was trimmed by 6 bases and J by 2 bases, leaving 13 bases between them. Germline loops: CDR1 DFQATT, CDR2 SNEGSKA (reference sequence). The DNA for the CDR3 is TGCAGTGCCCCAACTAGGGCACAAGAGACCCAGTACTTC. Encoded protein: CSAPTRAQETQYF.